Listed below are T cell receptor beta chains from one sample, sequenced in a study of human thymus T cells. Repertoires were generated with immunoSEQ multiplex PCR, while TCRdb's copy carries only in-frame clones and drops some. The sample shows 75,000 to 90,000 clones, roughly 97% of them seen only once. Input material: thymus tissue. Receptor source: a boy under two years old with a congenital heart defect but otherwise immunologically healthy. CDR3s include the opening cysteine and the closing phenylalanine or tryptophan. The D gene is left open where the match is weak. For some rows the clone size is stated as once, few or many, or as a class when expanded; others skip it.

v_gene: TRBV5-1
d_gene: -
j_gene: TRBJ2-2
abundance: -
CDR3nt: TGCGCCAGCAGCTTGGAATTGTTCTTTCGGGGGCACGGGGAGCTGTTTTTT
CDR3aa: CASSLELFFRGHGELFF

v_gene: TRBV4-2
d_gene: -
j_gene: TRBJ2-1
abundance: -
CDR3nt: TGTGCCAGCAGCCAGGCTAGCTGGTGGTACAATGAGCAGTTCTTC
CDR3aa: CASSQASWWYNEQFF

v_gene: TRBV10-1
d_gene: -
j_gene: TRBJ1-1
abundance: -
CDR3nt: TGCGCCAGCAGTGGCCCTAATACGACGGACACTGAAGCTTTCTTT
CDR3aa: CASSGPNTTDTEAFF

v_gene: TRBV7-8
d_gene: TRBD1
j_gene: TRBJ1-3
abundance: once
CDR3nt: TGTGCCAGCAGTTTAGTTACCGGGACAGCTAAAATCTCTGGAAACACCATATATTTT
CDR3aa: CASSLVTGTAKISGNTIYF

v_gene: TRBV5-4
d_gene: -
j_gene: TRBJ2-1
abundance: -
CDR3nt: TGTGCCAGCAGCTTGAGGGCCAGTGAGCAGTTCTTC
CDR3aa: CASSLRASEQFF

v_gene: TRBV19
d_gene: -
j_gene: TRBJ1-2
abundance: -
CDR3nt: TGTGCCAGTAGTACGGGACTTCCCAACTATGGCTACACCTTC
CDR3aa: CASSTGLPNYGYTF

v_gene: TRBV10-1
d_gene: -
j_gene: TRBJ2-1
abundance: -
CDR3nt: TGCGCCAGTAAGGCAGAAACAGACAATGAGCAGTTCTTC
CDR3aa: CASKAETDNEQFF

v_gene: TRBV6-1
d_gene: TRBD1
j_gene: TRBJ1-5
abundance: few
CDR3nt: TGTGCCAGCAGTGCCAAGACAGGGGTAAGCAATCAGCCCCAGCATTTT
CDR3aa: CASSAKTGVSNQPQHF

v_gene: TRBV9
d_gene: TRBD2
j_gene: TRBJ2-2
abundance: -
CDR3nt: TGTGCCAGCAGCGTCCTTAGCCTCGCGGGGGGAGGGACCGGGGAGCTGTTTTTT
CDR3aa: CASSVLSLAGGGTGELFF

v_gene: TRBV28
d_gene: -
j_gene: TRBJ1-4
abundance: -
CDR3nt: TGTGCCAGCAGTTGGGGACGAGGGGAAAAACTGTTTTTT
CDR3aa: CASSWGRGEKLFF

v_gene: TRBV4-3
d_gene: -
j_gene: TRBJ2-1
abundance: -
CDR3nt: TGCGCCAGCAGCCAAGATTTGGAGGGAAGCTCCTACAATGAGCAGTTCTTC
CDR3aa: CASSQDLEGSSYNEQFF

v_gene: TRBV7-2
d_gene: -
j_gene: TRBJ2-3
abundance: -
CDR3nt: TGTGCCAGCAGCTCTGAAATTTCAGATACGCAGTATTTT
CDR3aa: CASSSEISDTQYF

v_gene: TRBV7-2
d_gene: TRBD2
j_gene: TRBJ2-3
abundance: -
CDR3nt: TGTGCCAGCAGCTTAGGTACTAGCGGGAGAAATACGCAGTATTTT
CDR3aa: CASSLGTSGRNTQYF

v_gene: TRBV19
d_gene: -
j_gene: TRBJ2-2
abundance: -
CDR3nt: TGTGCCAGTAGCCTTGAACCCGGGGAGCTGTTTTTT
CDR3aa: CASSLEPGELFF

v_gene: TRBV2
d_gene: TRBD1
j_gene: TRBJ2-5
abundance: -
CDR3nt: TGTGCCAGCAGTGGACAGGGGAAGACCCAGTACTTC
CDR3aa: CASSGQGKTQYF

v_gene: TRBV13
d_gene: TRBD1
j_gene: TRBJ1-2
abundance: -
CDR3nt: TGTGCCAGCAGCTCCCGGGACAGGGGGCTATATGGCTACACCTTC
CDR3aa: CASSSRDRGLYGYTF

v_gene: TRBV2
d_gene: TRBD2
j_gene: TRBJ2-3
abundance: -
CDR3nt: TGTGCCAGCAGTGACAAGCGGGAGACAGATACGCAGTATTTT
CDR3aa: CASSDKRETDTQYF

v_gene: TRBV5-1
d_gene: TRBD2
j_gene: TRBJ2-5
abundance: -
CDR3nt: TGCGCCAGCAGCTTGGGTACTAGCGGGAGCCCAGAGACCCAGTACTTC
CDR3aa: CASSLGTSGSPETQYF

v_gene: TRBV15
d_gene: TRBD1
j_gene: TRBJ1-6
abundance: -
CDR3nt: TGTGCCACCAGGCCCGGGGACAGCCTTTTCTATAATTCACCCCTCCACTTT
CDR3aa: CATRPGDSLFYNSPLHF

v_gene: TRBV7-2
d_gene: TRBD1
j_gene: TRBJ1-1
abundance: -
CDR3nt: TGTGCCAGCAGCTTCCTCCGGGACAGGGTTTCCACCCGCACTGAAGCTTTCTTT
CDR3aa: CASSFLRDRVSTRTEAFF

v_gene: TRBV12-5
d_gene: TRBD1
j_gene: TRBJ1-2
abundance: -
CDR3nt: TGTGCTAGTGGTTTGGGACAGGGGGCAATTGGCTACACCTTC
CDR3aa: CASGLGQGAIGYTF

v_gene: TRBV2
d_gene: -
j_gene: TRBJ2-3
abundance: -
CDR3nt: TGTGCCAGCAGTGAGAGGACACTAGCCGAATTAGGACTTGGGTCGCGGGCAGATACGCAGTATTTT
CDR3aa: CASSERTLAELGLGSRADTQYF

v_gene: TRBV4-3
d_gene: -
j_gene: TRBJ2-5
abundance: -
CDR3nt: TGCGCCAGCAGCCTGAATTACCGGGACCGGAACCAAGAGACCCAGTACTTC
CDR3aa: CASSLNYRDRNQETQYF

v_gene: TRBV30
d_gene: TRBD1
j_gene: TRBJ1-6
abundance: once
CDR3nt: TGTGCCTGGAGGGCAGGACAGGGAAGTAATTCACCCCTCCACTTT
CDR3aa: CAWRAGQGSNSPLHF

v_gene: TRBV9
d_gene: TRBD1
j_gene: TRBJ1-2
abundance: -
CDR3nt: TGTGCCAGCAGCGCAGTTGACAGGGACAACTATGGCTACACCTTC
CDR3aa: CASSAVDRDNYGYTF

v_gene: TRBV7-3
d_gene: -
j_gene: TRBJ2-2
abundance: -
CDR3nt: TGTGCCAGCAGCTTATTTAGGGGTCGTCCTCCCCCCGGGGAGCTGTTTTTT
CDR3aa: CASSLFRGRPPPGELFF

v_gene: TRBV6-6
d_gene: -
j_gene: TRBJ1-2
abundance: -
CDR3nt: TGTGCCAGCAGTCCGCCGGGGGGGCCTGGCTACACCTTC
CDR3aa: CASSPPGGPGYTF

v_gene: TRBV19
d_gene: TRBD1
j_gene: TRBJ1-1
abundance: -
CDR3nt: TGTGCCAGTCGGACAGGGTCGGACACTGAAGCTTTCTTT
CDR3aa: CASRTGSDTEAFF

v_gene: TRBV13
d_gene: -
j_gene: TRBJ2-4
abundance: -
CDR3nt: TGTGCCAGCAGCTCAGGCCCCAGAAAAAACATTCAGTACTTC
CDR3aa: CASSSGPRKNIQYF

v_gene: TRBV6-1
d_gene: TRBD1
j_gene: TRBJ2-7
abundance: -
CDR3nt: TGTGCCAGCAGTGCCGACAGGGGGTTCGGATCCTACGAGCAGTACTTC
CDR3aa: CASSADRGFGSYEQYF

v_gene: TRBV11-3
d_gene: -
j_gene: TRBJ2-2
abundance: -
CDR3nt: TGTGCCAGCGACGCCCCCCCCTGTGAGCTGTTTTTT
CDR3aa: CASDAPPCELFF

v_gene: TRBV18
d_gene: -
j_gene: TRBJ2-2
abundance: -
CDR3nt: TGTGCCAGCTCACCTAGGACAAGGGGTTCCACCGGGGAGCTGTTTTTT
CDR3aa: CASSPRTRGSTGELFF

v_gene: TRBV28
d_gene: -
j_gene: TRBJ1-2
abundance: -
CDR3nt: TGTGCCAGCAATCGGGGCCCCATGCGGTATGGCTACACCTTC
CDR3aa: CASNRGPMRYGYTF

v_gene: TRBV4-1
d_gene: TRBD2
j_gene: TRBJ2-1
abundance: -
CDR3nt: TGCGCCAGCAGCCAAGAGCCCCGCAGCGGGGTGTACAATGAGCAGTTCTTC
CDR3aa: CASSQEPRSGVYNEQFF

v_gene: TRBV5-6
d_gene: -
j_gene: TRBJ2-5
abundance: -
CDR3nt: TGTGCCAGCAGCCCAGGGATTTCGGGGGTGGAGACCCAGTACTTC
CDR3aa: CASSPGISGVETQYF

v_gene: TRBV11-2
d_gene: -
j_gene: TRBJ1-2
abundance: -
CDR3nt: TGTGCTAGCAGCCGTCTGTGGGGGGCCCTCGGCTACACCTTC
CDR3aa: CASSRLWGALGYTF

v_gene: TRBV10-1
d_gene: -
j_gene: TRBJ2-7
abundance: -
CDR3nt: TGCGCCAGCCGGCCAAGCCACTCCTACGAGCAGTACTTC
CDR3aa: CASRPSHSYEQYF

v_gene: TRBV5-6
d_gene: -
j_gene: TRBJ2-7
abundance: -
CDR3nt: TGTGCCAGCAGCTTGGAAGTAAGCAGGAAACCCTACGAGCAGTACTTC
CDR3aa: CASSLEVSRKPYEQYF

v_gene: TRBV4-2
d_gene: -
j_gene: TRBJ2-2
abundance: -
CDR3nt: TGTGCCAGCAGCCGCGGTGGGAACACCGGGGAGCTGTTTTTT
CDR3aa: CASSRGGNTGELFF